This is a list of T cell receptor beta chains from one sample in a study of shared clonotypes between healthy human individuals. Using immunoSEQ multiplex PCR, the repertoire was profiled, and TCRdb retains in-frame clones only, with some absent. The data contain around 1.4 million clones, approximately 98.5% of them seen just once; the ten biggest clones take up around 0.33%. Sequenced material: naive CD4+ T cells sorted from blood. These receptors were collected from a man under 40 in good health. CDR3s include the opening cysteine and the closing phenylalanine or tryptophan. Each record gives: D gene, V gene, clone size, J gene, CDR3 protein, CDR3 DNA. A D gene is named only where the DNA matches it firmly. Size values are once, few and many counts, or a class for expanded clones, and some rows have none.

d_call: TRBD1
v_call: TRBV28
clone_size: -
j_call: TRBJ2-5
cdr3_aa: CASRATGTETQYF
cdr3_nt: TGTGCCAGCAGGGCGACAGGGACCGAGACCCAGTACTTC

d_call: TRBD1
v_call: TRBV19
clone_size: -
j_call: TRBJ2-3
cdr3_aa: CASSIETGRLPTDTQYF
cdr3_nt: TGTGCCAGTAGTATAGAGACAGGGCGTCTTCCGACAGATACGCAGTATTTT

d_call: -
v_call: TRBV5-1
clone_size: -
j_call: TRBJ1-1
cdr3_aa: CASSDRSRNTEAFF
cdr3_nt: TGCGCCAGCAGCGACCGGTCGAGGAACACTGAAGCTTTCTTT

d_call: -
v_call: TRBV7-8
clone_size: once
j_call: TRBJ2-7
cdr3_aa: CASSLAGHYEQYF
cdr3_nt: TGTGCCAGCAGCTTAGCGGGTCATTACGAGCAGTACTTC

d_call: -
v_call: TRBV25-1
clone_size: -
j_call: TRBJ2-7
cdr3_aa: CASSEPASYEQYF
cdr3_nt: TGTGCCAGCAGTGAACCCGCCTCCTACGAGCAGTACTTC

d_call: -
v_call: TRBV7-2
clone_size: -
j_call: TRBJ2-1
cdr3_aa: CASSLRGAGGYNEQFF
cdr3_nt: TGTGCCAGCAGCTTAAGAGGGGCGGGCGGATACAATGAGCAGTTCTTC

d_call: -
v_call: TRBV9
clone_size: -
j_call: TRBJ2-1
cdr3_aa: CASSVASISYNEQFF
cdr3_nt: TGTGCCAGCAGCGTAGCCAGTATCTCCTACAATGAGCAGTTCTTC

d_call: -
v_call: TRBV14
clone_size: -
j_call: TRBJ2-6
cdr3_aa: CASSEGGRAGANVLTF
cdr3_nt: TGTGCCAGCAGTGAGGGCGGCAGGGCTGGGGCCAACGTCCTGACTTTC

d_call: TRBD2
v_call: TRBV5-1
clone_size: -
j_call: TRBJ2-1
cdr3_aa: CASSPPGLAFYNEQFF
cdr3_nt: TGCGCCAGCAGCCCACCGGGACTAGCTTTTTACAATGAGCAGTTCTTC

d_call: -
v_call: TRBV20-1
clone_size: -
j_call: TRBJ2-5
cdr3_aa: CSARAGETQYF
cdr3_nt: TGCAGTGCTAGAGCGGGGGAGACCCAGTACTTC

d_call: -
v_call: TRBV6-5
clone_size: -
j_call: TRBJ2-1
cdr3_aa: CASSYFVDPPSNEQFF
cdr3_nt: TGTGCCAGCAGTTACTTCGTGGACCCTCCGAGCAATGAGCAGTTCTTC

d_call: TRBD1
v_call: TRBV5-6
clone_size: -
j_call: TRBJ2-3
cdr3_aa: CASSLKSDRGLNTQYF
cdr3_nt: TGTGCCAGCAGCTTGAAATCCGACAGGGGGCTCAATACGCAGTATTTT

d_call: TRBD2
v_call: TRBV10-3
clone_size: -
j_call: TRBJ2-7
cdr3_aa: CAIMAGERDEQYF
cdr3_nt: TGTGCCATCATGGCGGGGGAGAGGGACGAGCAGTACTTC

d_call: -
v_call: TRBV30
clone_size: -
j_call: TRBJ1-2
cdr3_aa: CAWSEMGSLGYTF
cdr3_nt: TGTGCCTGGTCGGAGATGGGCAGCCTTGGCTACACCTTC

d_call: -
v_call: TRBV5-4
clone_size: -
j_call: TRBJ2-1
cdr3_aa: CASSLSRGSYNEQFF
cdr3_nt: TGTGCCAGCAGCTTGTCCAGGGGCTCCTACAATGAGCAGTTCTTC

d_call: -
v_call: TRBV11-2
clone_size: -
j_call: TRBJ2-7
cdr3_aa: CASSPFGGPYEQYF
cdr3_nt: TGTGCCAGCAGCCCCTTTGGGGGCCCCTACGAGCAGTACTTC

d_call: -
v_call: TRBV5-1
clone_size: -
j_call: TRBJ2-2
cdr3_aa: CASSLAGTGELFF
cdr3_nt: TGCGCCAGCAGCTTGGCTGGGACCGGGGAGCTGTTTTTT

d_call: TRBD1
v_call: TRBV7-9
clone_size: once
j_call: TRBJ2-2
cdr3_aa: CASSERQGTGELFF
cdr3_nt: TGTGCCAGCAGCGAACGACAGGGGACCGGGGAGCTGTTTTTT

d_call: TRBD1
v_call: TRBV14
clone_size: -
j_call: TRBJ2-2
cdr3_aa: CASSHRTGVGTGELFF
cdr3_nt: TGTGCCAGCAGCCACCGGACAGGGGTAGGAACCGGGGAGCTGTTTTTT

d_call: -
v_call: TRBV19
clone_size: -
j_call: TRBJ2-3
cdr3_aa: CASASGTDTQYF
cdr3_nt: TGTGCCAGTGCTAGCGGCACAGATACGCAGTATTTT

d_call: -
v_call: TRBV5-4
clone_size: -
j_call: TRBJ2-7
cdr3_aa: CASSGTPTYEQYF
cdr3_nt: TGTGCCAGCAGCGGGACTCCTACCTACGAGCAGTACTTC

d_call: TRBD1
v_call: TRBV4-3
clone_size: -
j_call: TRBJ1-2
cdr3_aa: CASSQSQGEGYTF
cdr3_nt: TGCGCCAGCAGCCAAAGCCAGGGGGAGGGCTACACCTTC

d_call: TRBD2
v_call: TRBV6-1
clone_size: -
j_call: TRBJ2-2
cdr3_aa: CASSETPAGVWTGELFF
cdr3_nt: TGTGCCAGCAGTGAGACACCAGCGGGAGTTTGGACCGGGGAGCTGTTTTTT

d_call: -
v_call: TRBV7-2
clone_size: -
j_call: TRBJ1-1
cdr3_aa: CASSLGGTLEAFF
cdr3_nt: TGTGCCAGCAGCTTAGGGGGGACACTGGAAGCTTTCTTT

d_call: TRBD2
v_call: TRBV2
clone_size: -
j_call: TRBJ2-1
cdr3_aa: CASTRTSGRALFVNEQFF
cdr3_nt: TGTGCCAGCACCCGGACTAGCGGGAGGGCCCTCTTCGTGAATGAGCAGTTCTTC

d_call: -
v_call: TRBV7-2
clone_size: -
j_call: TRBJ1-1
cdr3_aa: CASSLEVQLNTEAFF
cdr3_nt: TGTGCCAGCAGCTTAGAAGTTCAGTTGAACACTGAAGCTTTCTTT

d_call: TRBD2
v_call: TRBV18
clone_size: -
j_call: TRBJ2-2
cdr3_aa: CASSPLWGGKNTGELFF
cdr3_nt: TGTGCCAGCTCACCCCTTTGGGGAGGGAAGAACACCGGGGAGCTGTTTTTT

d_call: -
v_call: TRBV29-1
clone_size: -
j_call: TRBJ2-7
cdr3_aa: CSVEGQGGPYEQYF
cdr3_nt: TGCAGCGTTGAAGGCCAGGGGGGACCCTACGAGCAGTACTTC

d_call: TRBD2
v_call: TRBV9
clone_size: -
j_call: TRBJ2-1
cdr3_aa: CASTSGSDEQFF
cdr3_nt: TGTGCCAGCACTAGCGGGAGCGATGAGCAGTTCTTC